The 17 T cell receptor beta chains in this list originate from one sample, sequenced in a study of T cell responses to AZD1222 COVID-19 vaccine. Here immunoSEQ multiplex PCR was the method, and the copy in TCRdb shows in-frame clones only, minus some. The sample contains around 190,000 clones, 85% to 95% of which appear only once. This sample comprised peripheral blood, obtained on day 0 of AZD1222 vaccination. These receptors were taken from an adult in good health.

This chain connects TRBV4-2 to TRBJ1-2, with unresolved D. Deletions cut 1 base from V and 2 bases from J, with 11 bases between. This CDR3 spans 15 amino acids. Germline CDR1 reads LGHNA; CDR2 reads YNFKEQ. CDR3 coding DNA: TGTGCCAGCAGCCAAGCCAGGACCCAGAACTATGGCTACACCTTC. Amino acid sequence: CASSQARTQNYGYTF.

The chain uses TRBV12-3 or TRBV12-4 and TRBJ1-5; possibly TRBD1 for D (6 bases). Trimming shortened V by 7 bases and J by 11 bases, and 18 bases separated the two germline ends. This CDR3 comprises 13 residues. Written as DNA, the CDR3 is TGTGCCAGCACCCTCTCACAGGGAGGGACCCAGCATTTT. This codes for CASTLSQGGTQHF.

CDR3 nucleotide sequence: TGTGCCAGCAGCTTAAGAGGGAGAGGAGCTTTCTTT. Translated, it gives CASSLRGRGAFF. This chain links TRBV7-2 with TRBJ1-1, with D unresolved. Trimming removed 2 bases at V and 10 bases at J, with 11 bases between. The CDR3 is made up of 12 amino acids. The V gene's germline CDR1 is SGHTA and CDR2 FQGNSA.

This chain connects TRBV9 to TRBJ1-6; D uncertain. CDR1 and CDR2 (germline): SGDLS, YYNGEE. The V gene lost 0 bases and the J gene lost 7 bases, with 8 bases spanning the gap. The CDR3 extends over 14 amino acids. The CDR3: CASSVDGLNSPLHF. The CDR3 region has the DNA TGTGCCAGCAGCGTAGACGGTCTGAATTCACCCCTCCACTTT.

The rearrangement links TRBV10-3 to TRBJ2-7; D is perhaps TRBD1 (5 bases). The V end lost 6 bases, the J end lost 2 bases, and 8 bases lay between the germline ends. CDR3 size: 12 residues. CDR1 is ENHRY and CDR2 is SYGVKD in the germline V gene. The CDR3 sequence: CAISQGTYEQYF. The CDR3 DNA is TGTGCCATCAGCCAGGGAACCTACGAGCAGTACTTC.

The chain employs TRBV10-3 and TRBJ1-3; weak D call: TRBD1 (5 bases). The V end lost 7 bases, the J end lost 1 base, and 14 bases lay between the germline ends. This CDR3 spans 15 amino acids. Germline CDR1 is ENHRY and CDR2 is SYGVKD. CDR3 DNA sequence: TGTGCCATCATCCCAGGGAGCGGATCTGGAAACACCATATATTTT. Translated: CAIIPGSGSGNTIYF.

The sample holds one count of this clone. The rearrangement uses TRBV5-8 and TRBJ1-3; D might be TRBD1 (5 bases). The CDR3 spans 14 residues. CDR1 is SGHTS and CDR2 is YDEGEE in the germline V gene. V was cut by 1 base and J by 1 base, with 6 bases left in between. In nucleotides, the CDR3 is TGTGCCAGCAGCTTGCGGACATCTGGAAACACCATATATTTT. This gives the protein CASSLRTSGNTIYF.

V and J are TRBV28 and TRBJ1-4; the match to TRBD1 covers 7 bases. After removal of 6 bases from V and 5 bases from J, the junction contained 6 bases not matched to a gene. The germline CDR1 and CDR2 sequences are MDHEN and SYDVKM. The CDR3 covers 14 residues. As DNA, the CDR3 is TGTGCCAGCAGCCCGGGACAGTTGAATGAAAAACTGTTTTTT. Translated, it gives CASSPGQLNEKLFF.

This clone occurred once. The chain carries TRBV5-4 and TRBJ1-6; TRBD1 is a possible D gene (6 bases). V gave up 4 bases and J gave up 4 bases, with 9 bases separating them. CDR3 length equals 14 residues. The V gene's germline CDR1 is SGHNT and CDR2 YYREEE (reference sequence). The CDR3 bases are TGTGCCAGCAGCGGGACAACTTATAATTCACCCCTCCACTTT. Its translation is CASSGTTYNSPLHF.

The V and J genes are TRBV6-1 and TRBJ2-5; D is possibly TRBD1 (6 bases). Trimming took 3 bases from V and 4 from J, leaving 15 bases between them. CDR1 MNHNS and CDR2 SASEGT come from the germline V gene. The CDR3 sequence is 15 residues long. CDR3 sequence reads: CASSDADRSRETQYF. CDR3 sequence (DNA): TGTGCCAGCAGTGATGCCGACAGGAGCAGAGAGACCCAGTACTTC.

The chain recombines TRBV29-1 with TRBJ2-1, with TRBD2 as a possible D gene (5 bases). Germline V gene sequence: CDR1 SQVTM, CDR2 ANQGSEA. Trimming removed 8 bases at V and 2 bases at J, with 16 bases between. CDR3 length: 14 residues. CDR3 residues: CSSVEDPAYNEQFF. Here the CDR3 DNA reads TGCAGCTCGGTGGAGGATCCCGCCTACAATGAGCAGTTCTTC.

This clone came up once. The chain employs TRBV7-2 and TRBJ1-1; no firm D call. CDR1 is SGHTA and CDR2 is FQGNSA in the germline V gene. V was trimmed by 1 base and J by 5 bases, leaving 2 bases between them. This CDR3 has 11 residues. CDR3 region: CASSLVTEAFF. CDR3 sequence (DNA): TGTGCCAGCAGCTTAGTGACTGAAGCTTTCTTT.

V is TRBV30 and J is TRBJ1-3; D is undetermined. CDR1 is GTSNPN and CDR2 is SVGIG in the germline V gene (reference sequence). V lost 0 bases and J 0 bases, leaving 3 bases between the germline ends. This CDR3 region has 13 residues. CDR3 residues: CAWSVNSGNTIYF. As DNA, the CDR3 is TGTGCCTGGAGTGTGAACTCTGGAAACACCATATATTTT.

The CDR3 region has the DNA TGTGCCAGCAGCACCCGGGACAGGGTTGGCTACACCTTC. This gives the protein CASSTRDRVGYTF. The gene calls are TRBV7-2 and TRBJ1-2; 9 bases line up with TRBD1. This CDR3 comprises 13 residues. Germline CDR1 SGHTA, CDR2 FQGNSA. Germline trimming cut 5 bases from V and 7 bases from J; bases unmatched to any gene: 5. Combining the CDR3 with reference TRBV7-2 and TRBJ1-2 gives the whole variable domain GAGVSQSPSNKVTEKGKDVELRCDPISGHTALYWYRQSLGQGLEFLIYFQGNSAPDKSGLPSDRFSAERTGGSVSTLTIQRTQQEDSAVYLCASSTRDRVGYTFGSGTRLTVV.

The J gene is TRBJ1-1, the V gene TRBV6-5; tentatively, D is TRBD1 (5 bases). This CDR3 spans 14 amino acids. Trimming shortened V by 6 bases and J by 10 bases, and 21 bases separated the two germline ends. Germline V gene lookup returns CDR1 MNHEY and CDR2 SVGAGI. CDR3 region: CASRPRSVEGRAFF. DNA for the CDR3: TGTGCCAGCAGACCGCGATCCGTGGAGGGGAGAGCTTTCTTT.

The chain combines TRBV18 with TRBJ1-5, with 11 bases identical to TRBD1. The CDR3 sequence is 14 residues long. The J segment lost 6 bases and the V segment lost 5 bases, leaving 3 bases of the junction unmatched. In germline, CDR1 is KGHSH, CDR2 LQKENI. The CDR3 DNA follows: TGTGCCAGCTCAGCGGACAGGGGGCGTCAGCCCCAGCATTTT. Protein: CASSADRGRQPQHF.

This chain joins TRBV5-7 and TRBJ1-6, with 8 nucleotides matching TRBD1. TRBV5-7 is sorted into the ORF group, with uncertain function. Trimming removed 4 bases from V and 8 bases from J; junction bases left unmatched: 17. This CDR3 region has 18 residues. The CDR3 reads CASSPHSLTGVLDSPLHF. CDR3 sequence (DNA): TGTGCCAGCAGCCCCCACTCTCTGACAGGGGTCCTGGATTCACCCCTCCACTTT.